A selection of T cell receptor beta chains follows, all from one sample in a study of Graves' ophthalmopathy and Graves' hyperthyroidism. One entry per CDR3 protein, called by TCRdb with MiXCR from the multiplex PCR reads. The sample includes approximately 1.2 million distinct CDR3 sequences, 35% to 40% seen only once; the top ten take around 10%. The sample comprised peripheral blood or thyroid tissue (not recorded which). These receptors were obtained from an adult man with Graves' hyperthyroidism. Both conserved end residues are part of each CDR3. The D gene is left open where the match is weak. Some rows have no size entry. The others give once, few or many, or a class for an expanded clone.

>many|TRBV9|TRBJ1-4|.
TGTGCCAGCAGCGTAGAAGTAGGGGATGAAAAACTGTTTTTT
CASSVEVGDEKLFF
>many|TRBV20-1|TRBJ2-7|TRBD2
TGCAGTGCTAGTCAGGTAGCGGGCACCTACGAGCAGTACTTC
CSASQVAGTYEQYF
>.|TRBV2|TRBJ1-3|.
TGTGCCAGCAGCAGGGTAGAACACCATATTTTT
CASSRVEHHIF
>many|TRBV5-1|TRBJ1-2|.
TGCGCCAGCAGCTCCGGCGGGGGCAACTATGGCTACACCTTC
CASSSGGGNYGYTF
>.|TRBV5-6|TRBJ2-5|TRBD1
TGTGCCAGCAGCTACCCCGGGACAGCCCAAGAGACCCAGTACTTC
CASSYPGTAQETQYF
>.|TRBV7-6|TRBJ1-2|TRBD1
TGTGCCAGCAGCCCAAGGACAGGGGGCAGCTACACCTTC
CASSPRTGGSYTF
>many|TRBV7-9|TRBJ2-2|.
TGTGCCAGCAGCTCAGGACGAATGAACACCGGGGAGCTGTTTTTT
CASSSGRMNTGELFF
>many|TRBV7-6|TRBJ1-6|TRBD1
TGTGCCAGCAGCTTTGGCAGGGGGCAGACTTCACCCCTCCACTTT
CASSFGRGQTSPLHF
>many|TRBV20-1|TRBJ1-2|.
TGCAGTGCTAGAGTGGGTCAGGGGACCTATGGCTACACCTTC
CSARVGQGTYGYTF
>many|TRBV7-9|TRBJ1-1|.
TGTGCCAGCAGCTTAGCGGGACGGTTGAACACTGAAGCTTTCTTT
CASSLAGRLNTEAFF
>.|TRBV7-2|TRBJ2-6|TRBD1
TGTGCCAGCAGCTCGAGCAACAGGGGGTCTGGGGCCAACGTCCTGACTTTC
CASSSSNRGSGANVLTF
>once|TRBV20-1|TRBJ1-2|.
TGCAGTGCTCCGACCCGGGACACTTCCGGGGACGATGGCTACACCTTC
CSAPTRDTSGDDGYTF
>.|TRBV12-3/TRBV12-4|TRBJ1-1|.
TGTGCCAGCAGTTTGAACGGCTTCACTGAAGCTTTCTTT
CASSLNGFTEAFF
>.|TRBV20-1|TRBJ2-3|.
TGCAGTGCTAGAACACCGGGACGCCGGACGGATACGCAGTATTTT
CSARTPGRRTDTQYF
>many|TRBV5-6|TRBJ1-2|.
TGTGCCAGCAGCTTGGTCAGGTCTCACTATGGCTACACCTTC
CASSLVRSHYGYTF
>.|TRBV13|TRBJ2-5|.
TGTGCCAGCAGCTTAATTGAAGCGGGTCCCCAAGAGACCCAGTACTTC
CASSLIEAGPQETQYF
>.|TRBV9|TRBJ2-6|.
TGTGCCAGCAGCGCTAAGGGGGCGGGGGCCAACGCCCTGACTTTC
CASSAKGAGANALTF
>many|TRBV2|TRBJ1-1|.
TGTGCCAGCAGAGGACAGTTTGAAGCTTTCTTT
CASRGQFEAFF
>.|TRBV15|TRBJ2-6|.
TGTGCCACCGGTACGACAGGCTCTGGGGCCAACGTCCTGACTTTC
CATGTTGSGANVLTF
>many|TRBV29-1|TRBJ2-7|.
TGCAGCGCTCGCGTCCACCCCCAGAGCTCCTACGAGCAGTACTTC
CSARVHPQSSYEQYF
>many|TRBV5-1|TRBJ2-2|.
TGCGCCAGCAGCCTACGTCAGCAGAACACCGGGGAGCTGTTTTTT
CASSLRQQNTGELFF
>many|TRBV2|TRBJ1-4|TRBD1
TGTGCCAGCAGAACGTCACCGACAGGGCGCGAAAAACTGTTTTTT
CASRTSPTGREKLFF
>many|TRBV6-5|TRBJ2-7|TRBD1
TGTGCCAGCACGAGACAGGGAACCTACGAGCAGTACTTC
CASTRQGTYEQYF
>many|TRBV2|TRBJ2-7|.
TGTGCCAGCAGTGATCGGAGGGGGAGCTCCTACGAGCAGTACTTC
CASSDRRGSSYEQYF
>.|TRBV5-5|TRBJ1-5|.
TGTGCCAGCAGCTCTACGGTGCCACATAGCAATCAGCCCCAGCATTTT
CASSSTVPHSNQPQHF
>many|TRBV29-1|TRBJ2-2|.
TGCAGCGTCCTCGGTGAAGGGGCCGGGGAGCTGTTTTTT
CSVLGEGAGELFF
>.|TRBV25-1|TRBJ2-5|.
TGTGCCAGCAGTGAACCCCGTTTTCCCGTCCAAGAGACCCAGTACTTC
CASSEPRFPVQETQYF
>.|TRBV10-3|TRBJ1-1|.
TGTGCCATCAGTGCTAGAGATTGGGGGAACACTGAAGCTTTCTTT
CAISARDWGNTEAFF
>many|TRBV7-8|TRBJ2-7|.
TGTGCCAGCAGCTTAGTTATAGGACAGACGAGCTCCTACGAGCAGTACTTC
CASSLVIGQTSSYEQYF
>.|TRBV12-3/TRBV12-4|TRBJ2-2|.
TGTGCCAGCAGCCGCAGGGGTTCGACCGGGGAGCTGTTTTTT
CASSRRGSTGELFF
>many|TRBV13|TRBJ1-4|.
TGTGCCAGCAGCTTACAGGGGACCTTTCGGAAACTGTTTTTT
CASSLQGTFRKLFF
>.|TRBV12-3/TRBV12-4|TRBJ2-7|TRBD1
TGTGCCAGCAGTTTAACCCTCGGACAGGTACCCTACGAGCAGTACTTC
CASSLTLGQVPYEQYF
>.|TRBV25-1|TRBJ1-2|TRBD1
TGTGCCAGCAGTGTTAACTTCGGGACAGCCGTCTATGGCTACACCTTC
CASSVNFGTAVYGYTF
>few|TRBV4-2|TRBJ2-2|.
TGTGCCAGCAGCCAAGATGCTAGTCGGGCCGGGGAGCTGTTTTTT
CASSQDASRAGELFF
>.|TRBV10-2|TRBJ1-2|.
TGCGCCAGCAGTGGGATGACGGGAGGTATGGATGGCTACACCTTC
CASSGMTGGMDGYTF
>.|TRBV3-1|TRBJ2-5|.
TGTGCCAGCTTTCCCGGCGGCCAAGAGACCCAGTACTTC
CASFPGGQETQYF
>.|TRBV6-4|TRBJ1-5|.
TGTGCCAGCAGTGAAGTTTTTAACAATCAGCCCCAGCATTTT
CASSEVFNNQPQHF
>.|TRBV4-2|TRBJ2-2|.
TGTGCCAGCAGCCAAGTTGGGGTGGGTGACCCGAACACCGGGGAGCTGTTTTTT
CASSQVGVGDPNTGELFF
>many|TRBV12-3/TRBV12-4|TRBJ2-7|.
TGTGCCAGCAGCCCAAGGGGTCACCAGAGCGAGCAGTACTTC
CASSPRGHQSEQYF
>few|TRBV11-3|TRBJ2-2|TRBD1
TGTGCCAGCAGCTTAGGGACAGGGGAGTTCTCCGCCGGGGAGCTGTTTTTT
CASSLGTGEFSAGELFF
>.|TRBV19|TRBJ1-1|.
TGTGCCAGTAGTATAGGAAGAGACACCTCCGTCGGCCTTTTT
CASSIGRDTSVGLF
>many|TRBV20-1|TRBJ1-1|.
TGCAGTGCTAGAGACCTGGGAGGGTACACTGAAGCTTTCTTT
CSARDLGGYTEAFF
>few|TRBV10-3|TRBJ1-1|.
TGTGCCTATTCGGCGGCATCGAACACTGAAGCTTTCTTT
CAYSAASNTEAFF
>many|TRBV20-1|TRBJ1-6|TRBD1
TGCAGTGCTCCGGACAGGGGAGGCTCCTATAATTCACCCCTCCACTTT
CSAPDRGGSYNSPLHF
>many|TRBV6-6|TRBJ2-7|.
TGTGCCAGCAGTTACACCCACGAGCAGTACTTC
CASSYTHEQYF
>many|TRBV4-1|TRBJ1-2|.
TGCGCCAGCAGCCAATCTTTCCGATTTGGCTACACCTTC
CASSQSFRFGYTF
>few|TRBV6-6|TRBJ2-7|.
TGTGCCAGCAGTTCTTACTCGAGGCCCTACGAGCAGTACTTC
CASSSYSRPYEQYF
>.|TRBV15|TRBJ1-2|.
TGTGCCACCAGCAGTGAATCAAACAGCTATGGCTACACCTTC
CATSSESNSYGYTF
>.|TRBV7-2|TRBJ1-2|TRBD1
TGTGCCAGCAGCTTAGCGCGGGACAGGGGAAATGGCTACACCTTC
CASSLARDRGNGYTF